This T cell receptor beta chain originates from a study of cytomegalovirus exposure and HLA in healthy donors. Findings and limits, study-wide: Roughly uniform sequencing depth across donors was assumed, possibly incorrectly.

The germline CDR1 and CDR2 sequences are SNHLY and FYNNEI. The CDR3 is made up of 15 amino acids. V shed 1 base and J 7 bases; nucleotides not matched to a gene: 7. PCR amplification relied on 60 Vbeta primers (plus 13 Jbeta primers). Here immunoSEQ multiplex PCR was the method, and the copy in TCRdb shows in-frame clones only, minus some. The table shows around 150,000 clones, with 60% to 85% occurring only once. A note on this clone: As yet, its antigen is unknown.

The chain is built from TRBV2 and TRBJ1-5; 7 bases are a match to TRBD1. What was sequenced was PBMCs. The receptor comes from a male donor in good health and CMV-seropositive. The CDR3 sequence is CASSEVPAGGQPQHF. The CDR3 region has the DNA TGTGCCAGCAGTGAAGTCCCGGCAGGGGGGCAGCCCCAGCATTTT. Full variable domain (missing parts from reference TRBV2 and TRBJ1-5): EPEVTQTPSHQVTQMGQEVILRCVPISNHLYFYWYRQILGQKVEFLVSFYNNEISEKSEIFDDQFSVERPDGSNFTLKIRSTKLEDSAMYFCASSEVPAGGQPQHFGDGTRLSIL.